This record looks at one T cell receptor (beta chain) sequence and its context. The data are from a study of technical replicates of blood from a handful of donors. Here immunoSEQ multiplex PCR was the method, and the copy in TCRdb shows in-frame clones only, minus some. Of 70,000 to 95,000 clones listed, around 90% are singletons. Per germline, CDR1 MDHEN and CDR2 SYDVKM. This CDR3 contains 13 residues. V was clipped by 4 bases and J by 7 bases, with 14 bases between them. The material sequenced was T cells isolated from PBMCs. The sequence was obtained from a human donor in good health. Some clones in this sample may be carry-over from other donors' samples. This chain joins TRBV28 and TRBJ2-7; no clear D gene. The CDR3: CASSYPASEEQYF. The CDR3 nucleotides are TGTGCCAGCAGTTACCCCGCCTCGGAGGAGCAGTACTTC.